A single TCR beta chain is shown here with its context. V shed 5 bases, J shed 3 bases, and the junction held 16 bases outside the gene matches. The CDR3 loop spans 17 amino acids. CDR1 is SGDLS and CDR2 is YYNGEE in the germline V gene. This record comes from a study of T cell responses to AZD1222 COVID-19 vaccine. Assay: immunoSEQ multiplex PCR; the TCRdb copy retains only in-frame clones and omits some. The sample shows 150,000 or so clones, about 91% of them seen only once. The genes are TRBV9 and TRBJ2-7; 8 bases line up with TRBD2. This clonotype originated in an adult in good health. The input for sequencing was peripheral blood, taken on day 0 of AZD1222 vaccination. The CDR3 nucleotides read TGTGCCAGCAGGCCCTTTCCCTGGGGACTAGGTAACTACGAGCAGTACTTC. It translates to CASRPFPWGLGNYEQYF.